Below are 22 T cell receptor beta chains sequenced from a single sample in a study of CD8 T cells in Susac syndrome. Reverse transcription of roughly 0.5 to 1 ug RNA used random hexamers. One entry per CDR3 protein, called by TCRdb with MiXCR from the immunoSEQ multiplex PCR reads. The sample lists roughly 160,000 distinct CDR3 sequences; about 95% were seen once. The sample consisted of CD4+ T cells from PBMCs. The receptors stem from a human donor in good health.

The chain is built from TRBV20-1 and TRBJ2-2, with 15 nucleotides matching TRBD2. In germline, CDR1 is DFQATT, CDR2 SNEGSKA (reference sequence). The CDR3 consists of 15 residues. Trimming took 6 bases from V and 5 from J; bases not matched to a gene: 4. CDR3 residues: CSADGTSGGTGELFF. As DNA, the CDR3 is TGCAGTGCCGACGGGACTAGCGGGGGGACCGGGGAGCTGTTTTTT.

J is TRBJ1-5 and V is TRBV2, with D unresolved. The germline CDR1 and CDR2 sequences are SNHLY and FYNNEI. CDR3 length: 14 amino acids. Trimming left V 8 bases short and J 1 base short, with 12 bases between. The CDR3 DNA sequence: TGTGCCAGCGAACAGAGCTCCAGCAATCAGCCCCAGCATTTT. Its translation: CASEQSSSNQPQHF.

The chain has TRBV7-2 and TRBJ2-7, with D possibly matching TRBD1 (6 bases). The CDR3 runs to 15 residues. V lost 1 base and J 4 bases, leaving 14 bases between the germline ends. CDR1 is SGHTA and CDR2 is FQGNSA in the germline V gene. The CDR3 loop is CASSLGDISGYEQYF. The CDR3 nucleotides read TGTGCCAGCAGCTTAGGGGACATCTCCGGATACGAGCAGTACTTC. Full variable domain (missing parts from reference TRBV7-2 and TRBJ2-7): GAGVSQSPSNKVTEKGKDVELRCDPISGHTALYWYRQSLGQGLEFLIYFQGNSAPDKSGLPSDRFSAERTGGSVSTLTIQRTQQEDSAVYLCASSLGDISGYEQYFGPGTRLTVT.

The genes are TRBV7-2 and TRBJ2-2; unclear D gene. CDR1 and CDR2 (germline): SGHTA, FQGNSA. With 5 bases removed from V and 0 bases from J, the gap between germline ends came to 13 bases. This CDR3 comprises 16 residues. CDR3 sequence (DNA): TGTGCCAGCAGCCTTTCGGTCCTATCGAACACCGGGGAGCTGTTTTTT. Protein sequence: CASSLSVLSNTGELFF.

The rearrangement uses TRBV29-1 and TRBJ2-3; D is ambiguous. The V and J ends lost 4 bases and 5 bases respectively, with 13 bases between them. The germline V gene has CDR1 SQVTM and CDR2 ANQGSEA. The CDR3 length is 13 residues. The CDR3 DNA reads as TGCAGCGTTGCGCCTATCCTTGGAGATACGCAGTATTTT. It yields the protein CSVAPILGDTQYF.

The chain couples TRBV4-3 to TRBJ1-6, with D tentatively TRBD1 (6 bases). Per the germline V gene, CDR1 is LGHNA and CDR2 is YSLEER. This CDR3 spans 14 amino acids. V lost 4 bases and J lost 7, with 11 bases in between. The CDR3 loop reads CASSRDRLNSPLHF. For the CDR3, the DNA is TGCGCCAGCAGCCGAGACAGGCTCAATTCACCCCTCCACTTT.

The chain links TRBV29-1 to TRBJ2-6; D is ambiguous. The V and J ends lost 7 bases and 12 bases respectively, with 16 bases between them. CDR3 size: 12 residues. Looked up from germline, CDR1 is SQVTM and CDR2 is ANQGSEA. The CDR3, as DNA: TGCAGCGCCGGAGCATCAACCGCCGTCCTGACTTTC. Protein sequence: CSAGASTAVLTF. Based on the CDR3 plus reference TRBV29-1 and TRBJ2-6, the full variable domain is SAVISQKPSRDICQRGTSLTIQCQVDSQVTMMFWYRQQPGQSLTLIATANQGSEATYESGFVIDKFPISRPNLTFSTLTVSNMSPEDSSIYLCSAGASTAVLTFGAGSRLTVL.

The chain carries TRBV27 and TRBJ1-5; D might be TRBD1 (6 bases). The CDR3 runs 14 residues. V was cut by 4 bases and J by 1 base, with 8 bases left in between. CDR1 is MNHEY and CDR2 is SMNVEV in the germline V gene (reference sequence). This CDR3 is CASSSDRSNQPQHF. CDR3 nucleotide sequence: TGTGCCAGCAGTTCGGACAGAAGCAATCAGCCCCAGCATTTT.

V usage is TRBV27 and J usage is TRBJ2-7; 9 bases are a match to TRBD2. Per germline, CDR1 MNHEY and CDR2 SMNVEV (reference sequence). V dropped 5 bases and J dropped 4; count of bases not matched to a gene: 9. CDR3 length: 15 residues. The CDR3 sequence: CASSPLAGSLYEQYF. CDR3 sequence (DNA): TGTGCCAGCAGTCCGCTAGCGGGGTCGTTATACGAGCAGTACTTC.

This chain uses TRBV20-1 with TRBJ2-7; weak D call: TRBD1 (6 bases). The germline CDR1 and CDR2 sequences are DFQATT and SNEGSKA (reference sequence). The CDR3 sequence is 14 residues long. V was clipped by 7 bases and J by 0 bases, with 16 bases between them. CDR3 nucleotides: TGCAGTGTTTCGACAGGCATGAGCTCCTACGAGCAGTACTTC. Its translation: CSVSTGMSSYEQYF.

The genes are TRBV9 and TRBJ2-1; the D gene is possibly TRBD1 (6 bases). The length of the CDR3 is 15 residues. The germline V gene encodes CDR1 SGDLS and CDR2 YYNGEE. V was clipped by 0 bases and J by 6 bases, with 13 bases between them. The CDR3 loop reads CASSVGTVPLNEQFF. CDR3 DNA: TGTGCCAGCAGCGTAGGGACAGTTCCCCTCAATGAGCAGTTCTTC.

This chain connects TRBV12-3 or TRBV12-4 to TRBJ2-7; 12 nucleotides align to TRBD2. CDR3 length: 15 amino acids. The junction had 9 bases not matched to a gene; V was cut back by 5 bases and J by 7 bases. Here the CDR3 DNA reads TGTGCCAGCAGTCCTAGCGGGGGGGGATCTTCGGAGCAGTACTTC. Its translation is CASSPSGGGSSEQYF.

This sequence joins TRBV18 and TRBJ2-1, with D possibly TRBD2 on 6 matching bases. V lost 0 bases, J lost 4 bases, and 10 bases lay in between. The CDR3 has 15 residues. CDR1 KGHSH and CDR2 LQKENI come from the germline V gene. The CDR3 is CASSPPSGLYNEQFF. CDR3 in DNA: TGTGCCAGCTCACCACCCAGCGGGCTTTACAATGAGCAGTTCTTC.

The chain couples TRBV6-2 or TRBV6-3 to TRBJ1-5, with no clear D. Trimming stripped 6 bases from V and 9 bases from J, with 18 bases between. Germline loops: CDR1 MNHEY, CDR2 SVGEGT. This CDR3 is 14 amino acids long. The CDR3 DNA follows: TGTGCCAGCAGGGGTCGCGAGATGTATCGGCCCCAGCATTTT. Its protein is CASRGREMYRPQHF.

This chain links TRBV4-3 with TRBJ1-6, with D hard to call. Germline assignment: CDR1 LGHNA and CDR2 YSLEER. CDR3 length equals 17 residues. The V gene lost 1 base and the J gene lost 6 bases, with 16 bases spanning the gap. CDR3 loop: CASSQGTADSFNSPLHF. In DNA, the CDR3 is TGCGCCAGCAGCCAAGGCACAGCTGACTCTTTTAATTCACCCCTCCACTTT.

The CDR3 reads CASGTGEMDGYTF. The CDR3 DNA reads TGTGCCAGTGGGACAGGGGAAATGGATGGCTACACCTTC. The gene calls are TRBV3-1 and TRBJ1-2, with 10 bases identical to TRBD1. V trimming: 9 bases; J trimming: 6 bases; junction bases outside the gene matches: 7. Germline CDR1 and CDR2: LGHDT and YNNKEL (reference sequence). The CDR3 consists of 13 residues. Full variable domain (rest looked up from reference TRBV3-1 and TRBJ1-2): DTAVSQTPKYLVTQMGNDKSIKCEQNLGHDTMYWYKQDSKKFLKIMFSYNNKELIINETVPNRFSPKSPDKAHLNLHINSLELGDSAVYFCASGTGEMDGYTFGSGTRLTVV.

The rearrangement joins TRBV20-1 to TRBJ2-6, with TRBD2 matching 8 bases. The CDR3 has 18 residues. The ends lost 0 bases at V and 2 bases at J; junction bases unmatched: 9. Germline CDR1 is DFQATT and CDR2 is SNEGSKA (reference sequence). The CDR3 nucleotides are TGCAGTGCTAGAGACCCCCTAGCGGGCCATACTGGGGCCAACGTCCTGACTTTC. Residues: CSARDPLAGHTGANVLTF.

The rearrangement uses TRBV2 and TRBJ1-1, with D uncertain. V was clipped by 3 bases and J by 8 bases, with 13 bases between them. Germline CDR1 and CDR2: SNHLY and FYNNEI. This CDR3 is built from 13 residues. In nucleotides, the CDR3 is TGTGCCAGCAGTGATGAGGCGGGAGCCGAAGCTTTCTTT. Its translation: CASSDEAGAEAFF.

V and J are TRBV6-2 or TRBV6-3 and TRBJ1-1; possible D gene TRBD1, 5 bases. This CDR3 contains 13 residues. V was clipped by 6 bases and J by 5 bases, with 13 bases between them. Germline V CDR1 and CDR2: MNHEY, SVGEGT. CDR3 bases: TGTGCCAGCAGCTCCGACAGTTATACTGAAGCTTTCTTT. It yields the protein CASSSDSYTEAFF.

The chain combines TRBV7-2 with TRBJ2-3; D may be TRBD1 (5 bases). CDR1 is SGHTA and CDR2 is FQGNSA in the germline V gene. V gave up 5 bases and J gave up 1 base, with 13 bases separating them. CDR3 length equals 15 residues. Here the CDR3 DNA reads TGTGCCAGCAGCCCCCAGGGATTAGGCACAGATACGCAGTATTTT. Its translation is CASSPQGLGTDTQYF.

In nucleotides, the CDR3 is TGTGCCAGCAGTTACGACAGGGGGTCTCAGCCCCAGCATTTT. Translated: CASSYDRGSQPQHF. The chain uses TRBV27 and TRBJ1-5; 9 nucleotides agree with TRBD1. CDR1 and CDR2 (germline): MNHEY, SMNVEV (reference sequence). V shed 4 bases and J 6 bases; nucleotides not matched to a gene: 4. The CDR3 is 14 residues long.

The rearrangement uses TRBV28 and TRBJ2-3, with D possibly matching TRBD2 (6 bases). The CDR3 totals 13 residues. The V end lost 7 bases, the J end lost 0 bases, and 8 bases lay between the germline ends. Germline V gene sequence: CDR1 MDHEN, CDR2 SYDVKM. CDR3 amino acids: CASTGTSTDTQYF. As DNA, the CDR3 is TGTGCCAGCACCGGGACTAGCACAGATACGCAGTATTTT.